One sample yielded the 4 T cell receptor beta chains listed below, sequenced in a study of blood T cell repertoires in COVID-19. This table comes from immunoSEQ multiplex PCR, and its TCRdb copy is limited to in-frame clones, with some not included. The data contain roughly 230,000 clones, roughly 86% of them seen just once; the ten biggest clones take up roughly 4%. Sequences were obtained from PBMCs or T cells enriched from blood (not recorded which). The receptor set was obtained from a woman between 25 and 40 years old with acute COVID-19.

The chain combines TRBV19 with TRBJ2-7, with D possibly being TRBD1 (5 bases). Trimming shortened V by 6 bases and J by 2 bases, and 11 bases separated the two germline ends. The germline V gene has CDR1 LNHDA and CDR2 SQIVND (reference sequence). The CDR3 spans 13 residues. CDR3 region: CASRDIQTYEQYF. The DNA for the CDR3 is TGTGCCAGTAGGGACATACAGACCTACGAGCAGTACTTC.

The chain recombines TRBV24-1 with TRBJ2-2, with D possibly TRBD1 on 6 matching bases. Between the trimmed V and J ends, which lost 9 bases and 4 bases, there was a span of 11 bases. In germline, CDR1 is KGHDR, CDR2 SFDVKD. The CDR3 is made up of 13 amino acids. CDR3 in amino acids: CATSDSPTGELFF. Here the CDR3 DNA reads TGTGCCACCTCGGACAGCCCCACCGGGGAGCTGTTTTTT.

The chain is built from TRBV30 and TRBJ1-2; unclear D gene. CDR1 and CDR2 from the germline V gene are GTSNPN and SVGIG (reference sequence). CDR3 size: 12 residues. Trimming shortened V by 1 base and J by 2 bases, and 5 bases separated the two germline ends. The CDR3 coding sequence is TGTGCCTGGAGTGGGCAGAACTATGGCTACACCTTC. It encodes CAWSGQNYGYTF.

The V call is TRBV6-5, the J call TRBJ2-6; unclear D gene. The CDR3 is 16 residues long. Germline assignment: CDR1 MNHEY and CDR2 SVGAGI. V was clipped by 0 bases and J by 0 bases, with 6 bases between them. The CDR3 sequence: CASSYSQSSGANVLTF. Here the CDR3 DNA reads TGTGCCAGCAGTTACTCACAGAGCTCTGGGGCCAACGTCCTGACTTTC.